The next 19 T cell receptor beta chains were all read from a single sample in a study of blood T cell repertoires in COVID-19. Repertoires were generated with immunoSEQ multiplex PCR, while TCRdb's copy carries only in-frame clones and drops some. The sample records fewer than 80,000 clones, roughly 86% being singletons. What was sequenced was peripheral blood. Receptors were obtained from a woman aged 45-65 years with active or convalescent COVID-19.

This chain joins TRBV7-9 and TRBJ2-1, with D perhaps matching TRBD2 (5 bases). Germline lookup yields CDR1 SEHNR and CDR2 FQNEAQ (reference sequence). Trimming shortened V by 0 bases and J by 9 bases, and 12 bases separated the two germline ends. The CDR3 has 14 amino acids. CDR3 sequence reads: CASSLAGDWTEQFF. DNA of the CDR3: TGTGCCAGCAGCTTAGCGGGAGATTGGACTGAGCAGTTCTTC.

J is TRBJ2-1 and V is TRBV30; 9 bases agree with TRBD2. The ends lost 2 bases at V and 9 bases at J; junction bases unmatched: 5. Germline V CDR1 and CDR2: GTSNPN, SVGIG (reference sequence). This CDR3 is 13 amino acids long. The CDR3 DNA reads TGTGCCTGGAGTTTTAGCGGGAGTGCTGAGCAGTTCTTC. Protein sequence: CAWSFSGSAEQFF.

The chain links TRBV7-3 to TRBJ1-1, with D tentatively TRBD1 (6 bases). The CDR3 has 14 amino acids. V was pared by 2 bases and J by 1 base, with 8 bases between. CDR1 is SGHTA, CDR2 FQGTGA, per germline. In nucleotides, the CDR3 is TGTGCCAGCAGCTTACAGGGGAAGAACACTGAAGCTTTCTTT. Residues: CASSLQGKNTEAFF.

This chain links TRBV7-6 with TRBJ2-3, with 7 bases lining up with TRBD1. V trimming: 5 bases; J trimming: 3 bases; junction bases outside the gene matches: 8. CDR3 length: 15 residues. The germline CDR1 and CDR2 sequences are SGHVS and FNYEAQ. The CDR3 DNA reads TGTGCCAGCAGCCTAAGCGACAGGGTTACAGATACGCAGTATTTT. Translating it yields CASSLSDRVTDTQYF.

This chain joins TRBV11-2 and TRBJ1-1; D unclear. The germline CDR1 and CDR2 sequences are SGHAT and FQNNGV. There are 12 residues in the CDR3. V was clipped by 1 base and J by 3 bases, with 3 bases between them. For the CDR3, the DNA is TGTGCCAGCAGCTTAGTAGACACTGAAGCTTTCTTT. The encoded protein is CASSLVDTEAFF.

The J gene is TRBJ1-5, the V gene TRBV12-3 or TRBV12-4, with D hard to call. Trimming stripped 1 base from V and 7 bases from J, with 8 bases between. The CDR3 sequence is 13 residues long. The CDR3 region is CASSLGRRQPQHF. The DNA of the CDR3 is TGTGCCAGCAGTTTAGGGAGGCGGCAGCCCCAGCATTTT.

CDR3 coding DNA: TGTGCCAGCAGCTTAAGGCGGGCCCTCACAGATACGCAGTATTTT. It is translated as CASSLRRALTDTQYF. The chain uses TRBV7-6 and TRBJ2-3; tentative D call: TRBD2 (5 bases). The V gene lost 2 bases and the J gene lost 2 bases, with 11 bases spanning the gap. The CDR3 runs to 15 residues. Germline CDR1 and CDR2: SGHVS and FNYEAQ. Full variable domain (missing parts from reference TRBV7-6 and TRBJ2-3): GAGVSQSPRYKVTKRGQDVALRCDPISGHVSLYWYRQALGQGPEFLTYFNYEAQQDKSGLPNDRFSAERPEGSISTLTIQRTEQRDSAMYRCASSLRRALTDTQYFGPGTRLTVL.

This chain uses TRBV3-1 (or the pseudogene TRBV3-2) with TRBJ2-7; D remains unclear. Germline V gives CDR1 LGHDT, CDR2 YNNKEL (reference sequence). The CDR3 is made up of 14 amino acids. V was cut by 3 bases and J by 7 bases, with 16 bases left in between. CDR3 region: CASSQDDAVAEQYF. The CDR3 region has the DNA TGTGCCAGCAGCCAGGATGATGCGGTCGCGGAGCAGTACTTC.

The CDR3 DNA reads TGCAGTGCTTCTAGCGGCAATGAGCAGTTCTTC. It encodes CSASSGNEQFF. This sequence joins TRBV20-1 and TRBJ2-1, with 7 bases identical to TRBD2. The CDR3 runs 11 residues. CDR1 is DFQATT and CDR2 is SNEGSKA in the germline V gene (reference sequence). Trimming at V came to 5 bases and at J to 6 bases, leaving 1 base not matched to a gene.

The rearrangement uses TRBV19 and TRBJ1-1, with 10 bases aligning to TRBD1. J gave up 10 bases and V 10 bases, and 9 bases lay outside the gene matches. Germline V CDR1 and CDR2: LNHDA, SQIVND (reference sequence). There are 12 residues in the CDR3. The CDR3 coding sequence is TGTGCCATCTCGGACAGGGGGGTTGGAGCTTTCTTT. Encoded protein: CAISDRGVGAFF.

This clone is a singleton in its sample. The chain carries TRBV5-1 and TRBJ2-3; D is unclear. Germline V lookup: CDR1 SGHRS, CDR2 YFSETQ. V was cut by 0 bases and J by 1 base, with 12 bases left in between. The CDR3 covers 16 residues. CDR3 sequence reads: CASSLAGATRTDTQYF. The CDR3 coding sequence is TGCGCCAGCAGCTTGGCCGGAGCGACCCGCACAGATACGCAGTATTTT.

DNA of the CDR3: TGTGCCAGCAGTTACCCACGCGTGGCGGGAGGTGGAGAGACCCAGTACTTC. Protein sequence: CASSYPRVAGGGETQYF. V is TRBV6-2 or TRBV6-3 and J is TRBJ2-5; 8 bases agree with TRBD2. V shed 2 bases and J 4 bases; nucleotides not matched to a gene: 12. From germline, CDR1 is MNHEY and CDR2 SVGEGT. The CDR3 loop spans 17 amino acids.

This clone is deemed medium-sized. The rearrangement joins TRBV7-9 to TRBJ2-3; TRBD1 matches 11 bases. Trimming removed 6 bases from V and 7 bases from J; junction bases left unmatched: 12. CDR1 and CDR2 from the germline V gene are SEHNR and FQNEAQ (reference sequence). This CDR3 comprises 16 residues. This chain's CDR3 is CASSSDRGRGHHTQYF. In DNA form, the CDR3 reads TGTGCCAGCAGTTCGGACAGGGGGCGAGGTCACCATACGCAGTATTTT.

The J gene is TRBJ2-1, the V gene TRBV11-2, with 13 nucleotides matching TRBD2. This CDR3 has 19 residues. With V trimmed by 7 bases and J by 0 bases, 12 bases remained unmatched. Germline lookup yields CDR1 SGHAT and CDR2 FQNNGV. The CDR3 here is CASNPGLAGARYSYNEQFF. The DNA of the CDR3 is TGTGCCAGCAACCCCGGACTAGCGGGAGCGCGCTACTCCTACAATGAGCAGTTCTTC.

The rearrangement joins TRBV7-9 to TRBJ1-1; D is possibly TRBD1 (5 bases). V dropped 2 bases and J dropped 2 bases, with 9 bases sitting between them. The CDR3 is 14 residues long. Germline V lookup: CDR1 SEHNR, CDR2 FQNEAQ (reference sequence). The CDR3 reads CASSLPGQNTEAFF. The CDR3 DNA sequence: TGTGCCAGCAGCTTACCAGGGCAAAACACTGAAGCTTTCTTT.

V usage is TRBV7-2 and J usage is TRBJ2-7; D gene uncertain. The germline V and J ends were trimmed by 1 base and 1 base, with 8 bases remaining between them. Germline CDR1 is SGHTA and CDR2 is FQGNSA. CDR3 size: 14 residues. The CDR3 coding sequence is TGTGCCAGCAGCTTAGTCGCGATATCCTACGAGCAGTACTTC. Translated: CASSLVAISYEQYF.

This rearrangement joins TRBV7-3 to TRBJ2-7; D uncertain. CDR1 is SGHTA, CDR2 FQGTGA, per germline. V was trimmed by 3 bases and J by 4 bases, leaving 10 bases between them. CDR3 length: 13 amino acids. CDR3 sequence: CASSFKQLYEQYF. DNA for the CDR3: TGTGCCAGCAGCTTTAAACAGTTATACGAGCAGTACTTC.

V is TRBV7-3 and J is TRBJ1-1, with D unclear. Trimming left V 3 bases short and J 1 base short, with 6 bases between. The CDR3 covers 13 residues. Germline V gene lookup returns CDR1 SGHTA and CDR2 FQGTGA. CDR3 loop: CASSFNSNTEAFF. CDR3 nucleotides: TGTGCCAGCAGCTTCAACTCGAACACTGAAGCTTTCTTT.

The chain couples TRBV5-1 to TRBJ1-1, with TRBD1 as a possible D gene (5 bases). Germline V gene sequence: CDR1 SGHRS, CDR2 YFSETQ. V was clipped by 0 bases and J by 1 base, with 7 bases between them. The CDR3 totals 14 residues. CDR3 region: CASSLVTGNTEAFF. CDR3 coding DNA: TGCGCCAGCAGCTTGGTTACAGGGAACACTGAAGCTTTCTTT.